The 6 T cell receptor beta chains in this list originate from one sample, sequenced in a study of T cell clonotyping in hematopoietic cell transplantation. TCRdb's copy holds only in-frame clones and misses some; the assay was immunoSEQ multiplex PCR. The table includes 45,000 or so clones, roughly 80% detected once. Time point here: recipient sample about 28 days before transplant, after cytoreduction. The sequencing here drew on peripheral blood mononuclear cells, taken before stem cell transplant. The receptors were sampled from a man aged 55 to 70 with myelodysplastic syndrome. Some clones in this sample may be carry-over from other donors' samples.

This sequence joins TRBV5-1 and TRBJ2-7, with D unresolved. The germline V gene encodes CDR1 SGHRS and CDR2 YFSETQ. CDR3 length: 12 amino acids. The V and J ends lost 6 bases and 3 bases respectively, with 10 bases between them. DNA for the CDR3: TGCGCCAGCACTAACTTAGGCTACGAGCAGTACTTC. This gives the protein CASTNLGYEQYF.

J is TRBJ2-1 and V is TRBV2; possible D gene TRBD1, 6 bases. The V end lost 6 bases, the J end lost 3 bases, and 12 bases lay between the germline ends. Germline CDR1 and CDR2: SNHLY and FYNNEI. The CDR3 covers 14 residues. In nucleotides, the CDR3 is TGTGCCAGCAGGAGGACAGAGGACTACAATGAGCAGTTCTTC. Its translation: CASRRTEDYNEQFF. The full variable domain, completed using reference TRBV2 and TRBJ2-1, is EPEVTQTPSHQVTQMGQEVILRCVPISNHLYFYWYRQILGQKVEFLVSFYNNEISEKSEIFDDQFSVERPDGSNFTLKIRSTKLEDSAMYFCASRRTEDYNEQFFGPGTRLTVL.

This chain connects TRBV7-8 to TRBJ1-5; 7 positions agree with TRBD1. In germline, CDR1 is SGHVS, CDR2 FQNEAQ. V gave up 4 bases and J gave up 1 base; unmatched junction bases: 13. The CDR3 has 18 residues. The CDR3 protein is CASSSLLTGPTSNQPQHF. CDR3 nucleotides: TGTGCCAGCAGCTCGCTTTTGACAGGGCCTACGAGCAATCAGCCCCAGCATTTT. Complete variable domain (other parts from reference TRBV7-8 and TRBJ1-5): GAGVSQSPRYKVAKRGQDVALRCDPISGHVSLFWYQQALGQGPEFLTYFQNEAQLDKSGLPSDRFFAERPEGSVSTLKIQRTQQEDSAVYLCASSSLLTGPTSNQPQHFGDGTRLSIL.

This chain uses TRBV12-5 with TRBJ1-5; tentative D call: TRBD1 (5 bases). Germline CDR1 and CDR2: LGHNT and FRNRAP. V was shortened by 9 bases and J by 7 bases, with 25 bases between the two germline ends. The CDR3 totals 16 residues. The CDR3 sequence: CASFFLGTNVLQPQHF. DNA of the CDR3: TGTGCTAGCTTTTTCCTAGGGACTAATGTGCTCCAGCCCCAGCATTTT.

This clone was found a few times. The CDR3, as DNA: TGTGCCAGTAGTATGGCGGCAGGACAGCGTGAGCAGTTCTTC. Its protein product is CASSMAAGQREQFF. V usage is TRBV19 and J usage is TRBJ2-1; maybe TRBD1 (6 bases). The CDR3 has 14 amino acids. V was trimmed by 3 bases and J by 9 bases, leaving 15 bases between them. Germline V gene lookup returns CDR1 LNHDA and CDR2 SQIVND (reference sequence).

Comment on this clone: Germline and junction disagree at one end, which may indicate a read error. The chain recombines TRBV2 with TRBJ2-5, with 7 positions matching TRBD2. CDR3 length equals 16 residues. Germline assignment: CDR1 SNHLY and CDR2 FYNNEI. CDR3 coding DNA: TGTGCCAGCAGTCCCACCCACTCTAGCGGCCAAGGGACCCAGTACTTC. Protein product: CASSPTHSSGQGTQYF. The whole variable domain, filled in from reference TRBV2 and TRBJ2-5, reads EPEVTQTPSHQVTQMGQEVILRCVPISNHLYFYWYRQILGQKVEFLVSFYNNEISEKSEIFDDQFSVERPDGSNFTLKIRSTKLEDSAMYFCASSPTHSSGQGTQYFGPGTRLLVL.